This record concerns one TCR beta chain sequence. These data belong to a study of blood T cell repertoires in COVID-19. Turning to the study itself: Whether acute or convalescent, the COVID-19 samples came from the United States, Italy and Spain. Nucleic acid was either cDNA or gDNA, and it came from T cells, B-cell-depleted T cells, or PBMCs.

CDR3 length: 15 residues. V lost 0 bases and J lost 8, with 16 bases in between. Germline V gives CDR1 GTSNPN, CDR2 SVGIG (reference sequence). Two negative PCRs, clearance, or symptom resolution had been documented for recovered Cohort 3 donors. Original analysis: It was from reference gene primer amplification that nucleated cell counts were estimated. TCRdb's table, derived via immunoSEQ multiplex PCR, lists solely in-frame clones and lacks some. V, J and clone size derive from that table, while D and trimming were established from the DNA sequence. The sample has fewer than 200,000 clones; roughly 85% are singletons.

The chain joins TRBV30 to TRBJ1-4; D remains ambiguous. Sequenced: PBMCs or T cells enriched from blood (not recorded which). This TCR derives from a woman aged 50 to 60 who had recovered from COVID-19. In nucleotides, the CDR3 is TGTGCCTGGAGTGTACCCCAAGGAGTCGGGGAAAAACTGTTTTTT. Translated: CAWSVPQGVGEKLFF. The variable domain in full, with the rest retrieved from reference TRBV30 and TRBJ1-4, is SQTIHQWPATLVQPVGSPLSLECTVEGTSNPNLYWYRQAAGRGLQLLFYSVGIGQISSEVPQNLSASRPQDRQFILSSKKLLLSDSGFYLCAWSVPQGVGEKLFFGSGTQLSVL.